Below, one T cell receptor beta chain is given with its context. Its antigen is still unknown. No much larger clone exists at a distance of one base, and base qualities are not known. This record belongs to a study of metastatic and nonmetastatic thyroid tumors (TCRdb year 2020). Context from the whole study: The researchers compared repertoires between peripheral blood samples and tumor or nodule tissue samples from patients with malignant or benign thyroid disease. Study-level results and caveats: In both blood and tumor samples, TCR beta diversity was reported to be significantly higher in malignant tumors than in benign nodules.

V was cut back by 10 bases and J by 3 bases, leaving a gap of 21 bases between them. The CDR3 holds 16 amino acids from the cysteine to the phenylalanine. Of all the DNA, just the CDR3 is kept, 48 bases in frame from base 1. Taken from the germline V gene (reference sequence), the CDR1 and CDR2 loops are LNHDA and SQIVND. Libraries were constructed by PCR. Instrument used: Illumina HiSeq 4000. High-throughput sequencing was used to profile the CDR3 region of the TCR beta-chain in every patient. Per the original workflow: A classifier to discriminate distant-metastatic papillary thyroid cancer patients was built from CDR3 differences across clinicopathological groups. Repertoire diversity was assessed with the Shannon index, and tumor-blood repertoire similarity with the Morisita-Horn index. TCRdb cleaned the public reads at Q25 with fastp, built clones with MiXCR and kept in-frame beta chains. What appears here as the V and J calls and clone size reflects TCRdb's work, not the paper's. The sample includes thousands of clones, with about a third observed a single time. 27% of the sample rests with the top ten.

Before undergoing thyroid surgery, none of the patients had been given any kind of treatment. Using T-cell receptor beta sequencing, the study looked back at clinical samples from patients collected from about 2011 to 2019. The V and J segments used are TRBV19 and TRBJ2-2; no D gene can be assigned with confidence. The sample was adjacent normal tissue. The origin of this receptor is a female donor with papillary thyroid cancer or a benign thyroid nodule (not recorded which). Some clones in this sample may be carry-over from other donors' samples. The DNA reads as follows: TGTGCCATTAACCCTCGTGGGGATTCGGACACCGGGGAGCTGTTTTTT. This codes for CAINPRGDSDTGELFF.